This T cell receptor (beta chain) was retrieved from a study of cytomegalovirus exposure and HLA in healthy donors. Germline V gene lookup returns CDR1 PRHDT and CDR2 FYEKMQ (reference sequence). CDR3 length: 14 amino acids. Trimming took 5 bases from V and 3 from J, leaving 13 bases between them. In the PCR, 60 Vbeta and 13 Jbeta primers were used. Produced via immunoSEQ multiplex PCR; TCRdb's table is partial and in-frame only. The table lists about 250,000 clones, roughly two thirds of them singletons. Concerning this clone itself: Its target is unknown.

Findings and limits, study-wide: A list of 150 to 200 TCR beta chains associated with cytomegalovirus was given. Per a prior analysis, the majority of TCR beta V segments were productive roughly 87% or roughly 30% of the time.

This sequence was found in a female donor in good health and CMV-seronegative. Specimen: PBMCs. The chain employs TRBV13 and TRBJ1-2; a weak D match, TRBD1 (5 bases). This CDR3 reads CASSPRRGDYGYTF. In nucleotides, the CDR3 is TGTGCCAGCAGCCCCCGCCGGGGGGACTATGGCTACACCTTC.